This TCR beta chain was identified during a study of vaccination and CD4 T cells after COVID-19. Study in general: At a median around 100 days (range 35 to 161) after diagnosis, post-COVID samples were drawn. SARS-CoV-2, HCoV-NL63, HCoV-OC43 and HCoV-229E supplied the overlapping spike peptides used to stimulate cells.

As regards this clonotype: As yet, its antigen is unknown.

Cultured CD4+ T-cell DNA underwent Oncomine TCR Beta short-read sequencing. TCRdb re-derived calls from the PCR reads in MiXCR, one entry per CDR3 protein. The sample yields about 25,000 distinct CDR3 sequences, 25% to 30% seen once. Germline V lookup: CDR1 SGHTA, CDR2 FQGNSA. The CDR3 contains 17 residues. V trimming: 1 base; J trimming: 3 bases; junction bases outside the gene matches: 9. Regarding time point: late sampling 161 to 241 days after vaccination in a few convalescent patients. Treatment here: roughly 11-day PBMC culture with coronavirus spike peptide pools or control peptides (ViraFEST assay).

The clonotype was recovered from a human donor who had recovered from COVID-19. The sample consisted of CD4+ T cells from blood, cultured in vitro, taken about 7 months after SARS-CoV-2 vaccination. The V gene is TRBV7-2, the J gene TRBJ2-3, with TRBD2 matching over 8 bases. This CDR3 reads CASSLVGDGRETDTQYF. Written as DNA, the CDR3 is TGTGCCAGCAGCTTAGTAGGGGACGGGAGGGAGACAGATACGCAGTATTTT.